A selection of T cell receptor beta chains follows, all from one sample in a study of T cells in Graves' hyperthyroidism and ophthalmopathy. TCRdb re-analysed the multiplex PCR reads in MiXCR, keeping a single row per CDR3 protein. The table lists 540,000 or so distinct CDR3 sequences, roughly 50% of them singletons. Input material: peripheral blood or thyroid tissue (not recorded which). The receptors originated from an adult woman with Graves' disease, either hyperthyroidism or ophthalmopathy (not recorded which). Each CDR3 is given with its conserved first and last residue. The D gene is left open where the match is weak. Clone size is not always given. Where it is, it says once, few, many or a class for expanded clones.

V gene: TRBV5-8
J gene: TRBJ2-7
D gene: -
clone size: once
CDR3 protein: CASSSGRTGSSRTSSYEQYF
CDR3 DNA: TGTGCCAGCAGCTCCGGTAGGACAGGGTCTTCAAGGACTAGTTCCTACGAGCAGTACTTC

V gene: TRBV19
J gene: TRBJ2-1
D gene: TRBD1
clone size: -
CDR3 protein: CASSMDRGNEQFF
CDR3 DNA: TGTGCCAGTAGTATGGACAGGGGCAATGAGCAGTTCTTC

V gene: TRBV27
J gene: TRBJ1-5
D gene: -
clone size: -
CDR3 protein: CASERGLGSQPQHF
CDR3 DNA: TGTGCCAGCGAAAGGGGGTTAGGATCTCAGCCCCAGCATTTT

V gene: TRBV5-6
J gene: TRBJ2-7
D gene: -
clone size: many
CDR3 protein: CASSRLSYEQYF
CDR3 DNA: TGTGCCAGCAGCCGCCTCTCCTACGAGCAGTACTTC

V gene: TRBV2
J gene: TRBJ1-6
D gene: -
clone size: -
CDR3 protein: CASSRVRNNSPLHF
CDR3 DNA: TGTGCCAGCAGCAGGGTGAGGAATAATTCACCCCTCCACTTT

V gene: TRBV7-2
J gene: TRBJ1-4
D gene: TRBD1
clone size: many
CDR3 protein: CASSQDRGRNEKLFF
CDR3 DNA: TGTGCCAGCAGCCAAGACAGGGGGCGGAATGAAAAACTGTTTTTT

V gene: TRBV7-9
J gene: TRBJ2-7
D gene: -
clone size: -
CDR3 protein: CASSGGPTYEQYF
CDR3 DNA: TGTGCCAGCAGCGGAGGGCCGACCTACGAGCAGTACTTC

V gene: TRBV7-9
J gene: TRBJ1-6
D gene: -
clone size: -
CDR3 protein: CASRKEPENSPLHF
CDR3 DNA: TGTGCCAGCAGGAAAGAACCAGAAAATTCACCCCTCCACTTT

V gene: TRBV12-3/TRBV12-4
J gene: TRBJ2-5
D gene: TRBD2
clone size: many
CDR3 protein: CASKPLAGQETQYF
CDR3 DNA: TGTGCCAGCAAGCCTTTAGCGGGACAAGAGACCCAGTACTTC

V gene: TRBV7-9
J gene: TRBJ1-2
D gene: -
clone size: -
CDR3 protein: CASSLVVRSSGANYGYTF
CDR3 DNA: TGTGCCAGCAGCTTAGTGGTTAGAAGCTCTGGGGCCAACTATGGCTACACCTTC

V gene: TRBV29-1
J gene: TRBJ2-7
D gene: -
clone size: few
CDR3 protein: CSVEVHGSYEQYF
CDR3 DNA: TGCAGCGTTGAAGTTCACGGATCCTACGAGCAGTACTTC

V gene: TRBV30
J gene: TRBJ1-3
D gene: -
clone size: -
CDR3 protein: CAWSAGFSGNTIYF
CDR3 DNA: TGTGCCTGGAGCGCAGGGTTCTCTGGAAACACCATATATTTT

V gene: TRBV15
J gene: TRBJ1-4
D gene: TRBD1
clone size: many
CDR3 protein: CATSPMGQGQEKLFF
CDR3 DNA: TGTGCCACCAGCCCAATGGGACAGGGGCAAGAAAAACTGTTTTTT

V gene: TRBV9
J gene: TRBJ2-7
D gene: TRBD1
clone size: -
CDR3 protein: CASSWGQGESEEQYF
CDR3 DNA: TGTGCCAGCAGCTGGGGACAGGGGGAATCGGAAGAGCAGTACTTC

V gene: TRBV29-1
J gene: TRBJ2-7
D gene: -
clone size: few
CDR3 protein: CSVTSGSYEQYF
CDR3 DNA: TGCAGCGTTACGTCAGGGTCCTACGAGCAGTACTTC

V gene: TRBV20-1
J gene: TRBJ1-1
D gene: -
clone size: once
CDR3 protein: CSARPSWGTEAFF
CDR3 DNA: TGCAGTGCTAGGCCGTCGTGGGGCACTGAAGCTTTCTTT

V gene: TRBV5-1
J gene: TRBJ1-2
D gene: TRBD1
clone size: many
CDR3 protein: CASRGQGFNYGYTF
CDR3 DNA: TGCGCCAGCAGAGGACAGGGATTTAACTATGGCTACACCTTC

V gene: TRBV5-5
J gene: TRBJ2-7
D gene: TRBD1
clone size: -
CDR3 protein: CASSQQTGSVGYEQYF
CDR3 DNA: TGTGCCAGCAGCCAGCAGACAGGGAGCGTTGGGTACGAGCAGTACTTC

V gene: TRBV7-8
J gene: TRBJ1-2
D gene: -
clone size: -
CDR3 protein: CASSPRTADPYGYTF
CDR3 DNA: TGCGCCAGCAGCCCGCGGACAGCGGATCCCTATGGCTACACCTTC

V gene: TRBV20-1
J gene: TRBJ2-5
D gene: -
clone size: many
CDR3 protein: CSASYSGKEETQYF
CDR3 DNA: TGCAGTGCTAGTTATAGCGGAAAGGAGGAGACCCAGTACTTC

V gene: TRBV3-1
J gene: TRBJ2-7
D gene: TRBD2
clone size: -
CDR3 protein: CASSQDGTSGTYEQYF
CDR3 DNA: TGTGCCAGCAGCCAAGATGGGACTAGCGGTACCTACGAGCAGTACTTC

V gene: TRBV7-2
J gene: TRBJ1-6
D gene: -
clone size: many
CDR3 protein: CASSPGRFSYNSPLHF
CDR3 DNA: TGTGCCAGCAGCCCGGGCCGGTTCTCCTATAATTCACCCCTCCACTTT

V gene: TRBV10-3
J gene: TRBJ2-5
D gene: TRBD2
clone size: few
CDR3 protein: CAISGSSGYQETQYF
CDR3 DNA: TGTGCCATCAGTGGATCTAGCGGGTACCAAGAGACCCAGTACTTC

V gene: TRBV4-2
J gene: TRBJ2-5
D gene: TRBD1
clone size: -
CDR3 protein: CASTHSRTGSFETQYF
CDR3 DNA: TGTGCCAGCACGCACAGCCGGACAGGGTCCTTTGAGACCCAGTACTTC

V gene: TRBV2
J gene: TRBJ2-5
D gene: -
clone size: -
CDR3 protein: CASSSGTQPQYF
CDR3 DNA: TGTGCCAGCAGTTCAGGGACCCAGCCCCAGTACTTC

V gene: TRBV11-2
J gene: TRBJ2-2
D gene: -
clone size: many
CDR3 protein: CASRPIRGLRTGELFF
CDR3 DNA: TGTGCCAGCAGGCCGATTAGGGGTCTTAGGACCGGGGAGCTGTTTTTT

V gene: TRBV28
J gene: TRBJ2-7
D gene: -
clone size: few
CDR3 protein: CASNQAGWSYEQYF
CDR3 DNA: TGTGCCAGCAATCAAGCGGGCTGGTCCTACGAGCAGTACTTC

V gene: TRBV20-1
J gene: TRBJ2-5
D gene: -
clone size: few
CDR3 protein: CSAKNLSPPTAGETQYF
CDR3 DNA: TGCAGTGCTAAAAACCTTTCGCCACCTACAGCGGGAGAGACCCAGTACTTC

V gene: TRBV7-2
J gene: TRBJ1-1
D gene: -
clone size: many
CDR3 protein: CASSLAGYLNTEAFF
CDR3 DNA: TGTGCCAGCAGCTTAGCAGGGTACTTGAACACTGAAGCTTTCTTT

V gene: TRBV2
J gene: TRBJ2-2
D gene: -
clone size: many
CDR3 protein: CASRTDVADTGELFF
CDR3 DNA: TGTGCCAGCAGGACGGATGTAGCGGACACCGGGGAGCTGTTTTTT

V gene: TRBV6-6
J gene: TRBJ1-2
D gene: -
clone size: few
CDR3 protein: CASSSKPRQPYGYTF
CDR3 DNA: TGTGCCAGCAGTTCCAAACCCCGACAGCCCTATGGCTACACCTTC

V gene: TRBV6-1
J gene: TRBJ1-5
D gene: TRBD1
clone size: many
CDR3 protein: CASSERGGQWLNQPQHF
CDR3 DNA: TGTGCCAGCAGTGAAAGGGGGGGACAGTGGCTCAATCAGCCCCAGCATTTT

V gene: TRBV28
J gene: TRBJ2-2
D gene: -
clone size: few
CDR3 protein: CASSLASASGELFF
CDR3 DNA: TGTGCCAGCAGTTTAGCGTCGGCTTCCGGGGAGCTGTTTTTT

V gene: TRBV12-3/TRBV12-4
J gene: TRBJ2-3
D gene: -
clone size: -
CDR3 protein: CASSLSQGTTDTQYF
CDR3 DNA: TGTGCCAGCAGTTTATCACAGGGAACGACAGATACGCAGTATTTT

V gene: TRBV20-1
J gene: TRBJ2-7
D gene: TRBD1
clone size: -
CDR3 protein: CSAILGQETSEQYF
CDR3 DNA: TGCAGTGCTATCCTGGGACAGGAAACTTCCGAGCAGTACTTC

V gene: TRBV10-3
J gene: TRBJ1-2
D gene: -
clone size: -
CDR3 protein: CAISADSPSAGYTF
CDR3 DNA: TGTGCCATCAGTGCGGACAGTCCCTCCGCGGGCTACACCTTC

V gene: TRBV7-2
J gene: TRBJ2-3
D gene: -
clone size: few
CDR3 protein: CASSFLQSTDTQYF
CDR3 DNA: TGTGCCAGCAGCTTCCTTCAGAGCACAGATACGCAGTATTTT

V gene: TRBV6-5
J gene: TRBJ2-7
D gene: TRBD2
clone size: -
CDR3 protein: CASSYPTSASYEQYF
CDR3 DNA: TGTGCCAGCAGTTACCCGACTAGCGCGTCCTACGAGCAGTACTTC

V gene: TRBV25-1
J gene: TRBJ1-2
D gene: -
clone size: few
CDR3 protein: CASLEAGYGYTF
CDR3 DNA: TGTGCCAGCCTCGAAGCCGGTTACGGCTACACCTTC

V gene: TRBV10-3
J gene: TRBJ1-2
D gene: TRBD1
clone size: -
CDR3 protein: CAISGGQGIYGYTF
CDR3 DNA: TGTGCCATCAGTGGAGGACAGGGGATTTATGGCTACACCTTC

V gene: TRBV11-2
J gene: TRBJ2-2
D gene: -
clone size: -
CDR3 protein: CASSLGGHINRELFF
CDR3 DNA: TGTGCCAGCAGCTTAGGCGGGCATATCAATCGGGAGCTGTTTTTT

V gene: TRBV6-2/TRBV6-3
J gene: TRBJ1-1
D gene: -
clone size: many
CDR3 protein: CASSRTEGEEAFF
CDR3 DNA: TGTGCCAGCAGCCGAACGGAGGGAGAGGAAGCTTTCTTT

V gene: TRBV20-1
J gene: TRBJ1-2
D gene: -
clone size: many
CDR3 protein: CSAPGQKANYGYTF
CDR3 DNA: TGCAGTGCTCCGGGACAAAAAGCTAACTATGGCTACACCTTC

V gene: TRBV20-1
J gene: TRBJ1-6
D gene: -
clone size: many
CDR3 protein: CSASKGRENSPLHF
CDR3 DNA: TGCAGTGCTAGTAAGGGACGGGAAAATTCACCCCTCCACTTT

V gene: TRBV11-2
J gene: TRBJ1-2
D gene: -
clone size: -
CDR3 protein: CASSQDNDTF
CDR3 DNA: TGCGCCAGCAGCCAAGATAACGACACCTTC

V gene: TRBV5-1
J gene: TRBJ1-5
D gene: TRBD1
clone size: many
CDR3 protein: CASSLGTGPGQPQHF
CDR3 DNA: TGCGCCAGCAGCCTGGGGACAGGCCCTGGTCAGCCCCAGCATTTT